Listed here is a single TCR beta chain. TCRdb fed the RT-PCR reads into MiXCR, producing one record per CDR3 protein. The sample comprises approximately 200,000 distinct CDR3 sequences, 35% to 45% of which are singletons, and around a tenth rests with the top ten. V dropped 6 bases and J dropped 6 bases, with 22 bases sitting between them. The CDR3 consists of 16 residues. The data stem from a study of patients and donors after allogeneic stem cell transplantation. The sequence was obtained from a human donor who was either an allogeneic HSCT recipient or a stem cell or donor lymphocyte infusion donor (not recorded which). It is not recorded whose cells these are; they may come from a transplant donor. This rearrangement joins TRBV12-3 or TRBV12-4 to TRBJ2-3; D is perhaps TRBD1 or TRBD2 (5 bases each). The sample consisted of blood, either unsorted or a sorted T cell fraction (not recorded which). This CDR3 reads CASRSPGPGIGDTQYF. The CDR3 DNA reads as TGTGCCAGCAGATCCCCGGGACCAGGAATTGGCGATACGCAGTATTTT.